Listed below are T cell receptor beta chains from one sample, sequenced in a study of blood T cell repertoires in COVID-19. The assay was immunoSEQ multiplex PCR, and TCRdb's table has in-frame clones only and misses some. The sample holds roughly 200,000 clones; nearly 90% are singletons and the top ten take roughly 12%. Sample: peripheral blood. The receptors were sampled from a young woman who had recovered from COVID-19. The CDR3 runs from the conserved cysteine through the conserved F or W. A D gene is named only where the DNA matches it firmly. Expanded clones get a size class; other rows say once, few or many, or leave the size out.

TRBJ1-3 TRBV4-2 . . CASSQDAGLGGNTIYF TGTGCCAGCAGCCAAGACGCGGGATTAGGTGGAAACACCATATATTTT
TRBJ1-2 TRBV27 . . CASSSGAYGYTF TGTGCCAGCAGTTCGGGAGCCTATGGCTACACCTTC
TRBJ1-3 TRBV10-3 . . CAISINSGNTIYF TGTGCCATCAGTATAAACAGCGGAAACACCATATATTTT
TRBJ2-2 TRBV4-1 . TRBD2 CASSQRLAGGRGELFF TGCGCCAGCAGCCAACGGCTAGCGGGAGGAAGGGGGGAGCTGTTTTTT
TRBJ1-2 TRBV6-2/TRBV6-3 few . CASSYSGLYGYTF TGTGCCAGCAGTTACTCGGGGCTCTATGGCTACACCTTC
TRBJ2-7 TRBV20-1 once . CSATRGYEQYF TGCAGTGCTACACGGGGCTACGAGCAGTACTTC
TRBJ2-7 TRBV6-6 . . CASSPNDGVEQYF TGTGCCAGCAGTCCCAACGACGGGGTCGAGCAGTACTTC
TRBJ2-1 TRBV12-5 . . CASGLAAGLYNEQFF TGTGCTAGTGGTTTGGCCGCGGGCCTTTACAATGAGCAGTTCTTC
TRBJ2-7 TRBV5-1 . TRBD2 CASSLSGRVDEQYF TGCGCCAGCAGCCTTAGCGGGAGGGTTGACGAGCAGTACTTC
TRBJ1-1 TRBV6-4 . TRBD1 CASSDTDRGRFAEAFF TGTGCCAGCAGTGACACGGACAGGGGGCGATTTGCTGAAGCTTTCTTT
TRBJ2-3 TRBV4-2 once TRBD1 CASSQAQGARSADTQYF TGTGCCAGCAGCCAAGCCCAGGGGGCGCGTTCGGCAGATACGCAGTATTTT
TRBJ2-5 TRBV7-7 . . CASSFSGEETQYF TGTGCCAGCAGCTTTTCGGGGGAAGAGACCCAGTACTTC
TRBJ2-7 TRBV6-1 . TRBD1 CASSEFRQGEDEQYF TGTGCCAGCAGTGAATTTCGGCAGGGGGAAGACGAGCAGTACTTC
TRBJ1-1 TRBV7-9 few TRBD1 CASSRDSGYTEAFF TGTGCCAGCAGCCGGGACAGTGGGTACACTGAAGCTTTCTTT
TRBJ2-7 TRBV27 . . CASSYGSPYEQYF TGTGCCAGCAGTTACGGGAGCCCCTACGAGCAGTACTTC
TRBJ2-7 TRBV5-6 . TRBD2 CASSPGTGGFYEQYF TGTGCCAGCAGCCCCGGGACGGGGGGTTTCTACGAGCAGTACTTC
TRBJ1-2 TRBV19 . . CASSIGGGGGYGYTF TGTGCCAGTAGTATAGGTGGGGGCGGTGGCTATGGCTACACCTTC
TRBJ2-1 TRBV5-1 . . CASSLAKGRDNSYNEQFF TGCGCCAGCAGCTTGGCCAAAGGTCGGGACAACTCCTACAATGAGCAGTTCTTC
TRBJ2-7 TRBV6-5 once TRBD1 CASSRQGAGYEQYF TGTGCCAGCAGTCGTCAGGGGGCCGGGTACGAGCAGTACTTC
TRBJ2-7 TRBV7-2 . TRBD2 CASSHGRTSVYEQYF TGTGCCAGCAGCCACGGGAGGACTAGCGTTTACGAGCAGTACTTC
TRBJ1-5 TRBV19 . TRBD1 CASKISGQGFNQPQHF TGTGCCAGTAAAATTTCCGGACAGGGATTCAATCAGCCCCAGCATTTT
TRBJ1-5 TRBV10-3 . TRBD1 CAISEDRVGQPQHF TGTGCCATCAGCGAGGACAGGGTGGGTCAGCCCCAGCATTTT
TRBJ2-7 TRBV7-6 . TRBD2 CASSLGASGSIYEQYF TGTGCCAGCAGCTTAGGGGCTAGCGGGAGTATCTACGAGCAGTACTTC
TRBJ1-5 TRBV7-4 . . CASSETDSRNQPQHF TGTGCCAGCAGCGAAACTGACAGCCGCAATCAGCCCCAGCATTTT
TRBJ2-1 TRBV5-4 . TRBD2 CASSPFSGREYNEQFF TGTGCCAGCAGCCCCTTTAGCGGGAGGGAATACAATGAGCAGTTCTTC
TRBJ1-2 TRBV21-1 once . CASSARQGPNYGYTF TGTGCCAGCAGCGCCCGACAGGGCCCTAACTATGGCTACACCTTC
TRBJ2-1 TRBV2 few . CASTLNEQFF TGTGCCAGCACTCTCAATGAGCAGTTCTTC
TRBJ1-5 TRBV6-5 . . CASSYSRDQPQHF TGTGCCAGCAGTTACTCGAGGGATCAGCCCCAGCATTTT
TRBJ2-7 TRBV9 . TRBD2 CASSVGLAGSYEQYF TGTGCCAGCAGCGTCGGACTAGCGGGGTCCTACGAGCAGTACTTC
TRBJ1-5 TRBV6-5 . . CASILSGNQPQHF TGTGCCAGCATCCTCTCGGGAAATCAGCCCCAGCATTTT
TRBJ2-5 TRBV4-3 . . CASSQGGRETQYF TGCGCCAGCAGCCAAGGCGGAAGGGAGACCCAGTACTTC
TRBJ2-7 TRBV9 . TRBD2 CASSPGLAGVYEQYF TGTGCCAGCAGCCCAGGACTAGCGGGAGTCTACGAGCAGTACTTC
TRBJ1-3 TRBV6-5 . TRBD1 CASSQDWDRANTIYF TGTGCCAGCAGCCAAGACTGGGACAGGGCGAACACCATATATTTT
TRBJ2-1 TRBV25-1 . TRBD1 CASSSTTQDRDYNEQFF TGTGCCAGCAGTTCAACCACCCAGGACAGGGACTACAATGAGCAGTTCTTC
TRBJ2-1 TRBV18 . TRBD2 CASSPSSGAYNEQFF TGTGCCAGCTCACCTTCGAGCGGGGCCTACAATGAGCAGTTCTTC
TRBJ2-1 TRBV6-4 many TRBD2 CASSDGTSGNEQFF TGTGCCAGCAGTGACGGGACTAGCGGGAATGAGCAGTTCTTC
TRBJ1-1 TRBV4-1 . . CASSPRTGMNTEAFF TGCGCCAGCAGCCCGCGGACGGGAATGAACACTGAAGCTTTCTTT